The sequence of this T cell receptor (beta chain) was determined in a study of T cells in Graves' hyperthyroidism and ophthalmopathy (dated by TCRdb to about 2019). About the investigation overall: Peripheral blood samples were taken at the time of initial diagnosis, prior to any treatment. After sampling, hyperthyroidism patients received methimazole starting at 30 mg daily, and ophthalmopathy patients received high-dose intravenous methylprednisolone. The paper reports TCR Vbeta CDR3 sequencing of over 120 peripheral blood samples: 40 or so ophthalmopathy, some 80 hyperthyroidism and 17 progressor patients. In more than 5 Graves' hyperthyroidism patients, the study also compared T-cell repertoires from thyroid tissue with T-cell repertoires from blood. To identify distinguishing TCR V-J signatures, a discovery cohort of 90 to 100 patients was used, comprising 40 to 45 with Graves' ophthalmopathy and around 57 with stable Graves' hyperthyroidism. The 100 discovery patients were randomly split 7:3 into training and test sets. Prospective prediction of ophthalmopathy was tested in an independent validation cohort consisting of 18 to 20 hyperthyroidism patients and more than 15 patients who later progressed to ophthalmopathy.

General study outcomes and caveats: In validation, the model predicted progression to ophthalmopathy a median of roughly 6.1 months before onset, with 65% to 71% sensitivity and 72.22% specificity. Most expanded thyroid clonotypes (frequency above 0.001) were also detected in blood, suggesting blood repertoires may reflect thyroid immune responses. In cross-validation, a model built on a 13 V-J signature told ophthalmopathy apart from stable hyperthyroidism with 85% to 90% sensitivity and 81% to 82% specificity, and in testing the same model reached 80%/75%. No statistical method was used to set the sample size in advance, and investigators knew the group allocation.

This clonotype was recorded at least ten times. Its antigen is currently not known. Base-call qualities are not available, and no considerably larger clone is one nucleotide away. The TCR beta CDR3 regions were amplified from the RNA transcripts. The TCR CDR3 was subjected to a first round of RT-PCR using the HTBI primer set and the Qiagen OneStep RT-PCR kit. The libraries were constructed in a second round of multiplex PCR and then size-selected and purified. Sequencing of the libraries was done on an Illumina HiSeq2000 using paired-end 100 bp reads. The authors processed their data as follows. SOAPnuke was used to process the raw data, with reads discarded if the reads contained adapters or uncalled bases, had a mean Phred below 15, or lacked an exact constant-primer or identifier match. COPE v1.2.5 was used to merge the high-quality paired reads, and each unique nucleotide sequence was defined as a clonotype. MiTCR v1.1 was used to align the clonotypes against IMGT TRBV, TRBD and TRBJ reference segments. Analysis was restricted to V-J combinations with a frequency above 0.0001, which covered about 99% of repertoires. A TCS score was defined as the ratio of F50 (clonal expansion) to E x V (chaos), with BLOSUM62-based TCRdist applied between CDR3 peptides within each V-J. Welch's t-statistics and random forest reduced around 520 V-J features to 13, which were used in a naive Bayes classifier (R e1071). Using fastp trimming at Q25 and MiXCR clonotype assembly, TCRdb reanalyzed the public sequencing data and kept in-frame beta chains. Entries that share a CDR3 protein sequence are merged under the most common genes and DNA. The V and J calls, along with clone size, are taken from TCRdb and not from the paper's own processing. Within this sample are some 740,000 distinct CDR3 sequences, with around 15% of them counted one time only. The ten largest make up 10% of the sample.

Graves' hyperthyroidism was defined as stable when no progression to ophthalmopathy occurred over 18 months of follow-up. Hyperthyroidism patients were aged 18 to 65 years and newly diagnosed, with disease duration of less than 2 months. Patients with uncontrolled infections, other autoimmune diseases, pregnancy or lactation were excluded. Diagnoses were based on clinical symptoms, serum thyroxine and TRAb, thyroid ultrasound and orbital computed tomography. Ficoll-Paque density gradient centrifugation was used to isolate PBMCs from under 11 ml of fresh peripheral blood. Total RNA was extracted using Trizol reagent, and RNA quality was assessed on an Agilent 2100 Bioanalyzer. Sequenced sample: blood. This receptor was taken from a woman aged 18 to 35 with Graves' hyperthyroidism.

Read as DNA, the sequence is TGCAGTGCCCGGGACTTCTACTCCTACAATGAGCAGTTCTTC. Its amino acids are CSARDFYSYNEQFF. Recombination linked TRBV20-1 to TRBJ2-1, and the D gene may be TRBD2, 6 bases matching. The CDR3 goes from the cysteine to the phenylalanine over 14 residues. This entry keeps only the CDR3 DNA: 42 bases, framed from base 1. Deletion took 6 bases off V and 0 bases off J, with a span of 12 bases between the germline ends. CDR1 and CDR2 are read off the germline V gene (reference sequence) as DFQATT and SNEGSKA.